This T cell receptor beta chain was identified during a study of blood T cell repertoires in COVID-19. Study in general: Both acute and convalescent COVID-19 samples were obtained from the United States, Italy and Spain. In each case, the material was cDNA or gDNA derived from T cells, B-cell-depleted T cells, or PBMCs.

The authors' processing: Estimation of nucleated cell counts relied on the amplification of reference gene primers. The method was immunoSEQ multiplex PCR; TCRdb's version includes in-frame clones alone and lacks a portion of them. V and J calls plus clone size are reproduced from that table; the DNA served to infer D and trimming. The table lists tens of thousands of clones, around 76% of them singletons. Germline loops: CDR1 MDHEN, CDR2 SYDVKM. CDR3 length: 12 amino acids. V was pared by 7 bases and J by 6 bases, with 12 bases between. Sequencing input: peripheral blood. The chain carries TRBV28 and TRBJ1-1; D is unresolved. The receptor was derived from a woman older than 75 with active or convalescent COVID-19. The CDR3 here is CASITIGAEAFF. DNA of the CDR3: TGTGCCAGCATAACGATCGGAGCTGAAGCTTTCTTT.